The present entry profiles one T cell receptor beta chain with its context. From 400 to 450 ng of RNA, a library with molecular barcoded alpha/delta and beta/gamma adaptors was made. One entry per CDR3 protein, called by TCRdb with MiXCR from the reads. The sample lists tens of thousands of distinct CDR3 sequences, roughly 18% seen once, with around an eighth in the top ten. The CDR3 is 14 residues long. CDR1 is MNHNY, CDR2 SVGAGI, per germline (reference sequence). V shed 8 bases and J shed 3 bases, with 13 bases lying between them. The data derive from a study of read filtering for tumor transcriptome and immune sequencing.

V is TRBV6-6 and J is TRBJ2-2, with a weak D call TRBD2 (5 bases). This clonotype was sampled from a donor at least 40 years old with multiple myeloma. Specimen: a population of CD138-negative cells sorted from bone marrow. CDR3 region: CASSRGVDTGELFF. The CDR3 nucleotides read TGTGCCAGCTCCCGGGGTGTGGACACCGGGGAGCTGTTTTTT.